This entry is about one TCR beta chain. This clone has only a few counts. The clone's antigen remains unknown. Base qualities are not provided; no much larger clone lies one nucleotide away. These data are taken from a study of shared clonotypes between healthy human individuals (dated by TCRdb to the early 2020s). With regard to the full study: A couple of women and a few men aged 18 to 49 years were included in the cohort. To increase sequencing depth and limit assay-specific biases, TCR repertoire library preparation and sequencing were carried out by different laboratories using diverse techniques. To estimate repertoire size and how much clonotype sharing occurs between individuals, the study deeply sequenced the blood TCR repertoires of about 5 healthy adults. Each donor's leukapheresis produced roughly between roughly 0.9 and 9 billion PBMCs.

The donors were healthy, HIV-negative adults who had no recently reported acute infections or vaccinations. Every donor was a Caucasian adult living in Nashville, Tennessee, USA. In the unsorted samples, some 94 million PBMCs were counted, and genomic DNA was extracted using the QIAamp DNA Blood Mini kit. Blood was obtained by leukapheresis, after which PBMCs were separated by Ficoll-Histopaque density gradient centrifugation and cryopreserved in liquid nitrogen vapor phase. What the work shows at the level of the full study, not this receptor alone: Only blood was sampled, and tissue TCR repertoires likely differ from those in blood. Pairwise subsampling led to the expectation that sequencing depth would affect the degree of clonotype sharing among donors. The small number of donors limited the genetic and exposure-history diversity represented.

Using the deep immunoSEQ assay, multiplex PCR amplified TCR CDR3 regions from genomic DNA. Genomic DNA extracted from each cell subset was distributed evenly over all wells of several immunoSEQ 96-well plates, and each plate served as one replicate. For unsorted PBMC, each replicate PCR was loaded with roughly 330 ng genomic DNA, equivalent to about 30,000 T cell genomes. Unsorted PBMC genomic DNA was sequenced across ten immunoSEQ deep assay plates. Purified libraries were quantified with a Qubit 3.0 fluorometer, sized on a Bioanalyzer 2100, and re-quantified with the KAPA Library Quantification kit. A separate single-read 150-cycle Illumina NextSeq 550 flow cell was used to sequence each immunoSEQ 96-well plate. The source study handled its data this way. Because the immunoSEQ output held only junctional sequences and lacked quality scores, the filtering could not match the filtering applied to full-length reads. To assign V/J genes and CDR3, sequences were annotated using PyIR, a Python wrapper for IgBLAST v1.9, with IMGT germline references. Reads were filtered out if the reads had weak V/J assignments (E-value above 1e-6), no CDR3, stop codons, out-of-frame junctions, or ambiguous translated residues. V3J clonotypes were defined as sequences sharing the same inferred V gene, J gene, and CDR3 amino acid sequence. Percentage overlap between repertoires was computed as shared unique clonotypes divided by the size of the smaller repertoire. Repertoire richness was assessed with RTK rarefaction, the Chao1 estimator, and Recon v2.1 estimates of unobserved clonotypes. In its TCRdb copy, this immuneACCESS table keeps in-frame sequences only and misses some clones. Where compared with another copy, unresolved V genes explain less than half of these, and the others have no known cause. V, J and clone size derive from that table, while D and trimming were established from the DNA sequence. In all, the sample holds some 450,000 clones, and roughly three quarters of those were seen once. About 11% of the sample is taken by the ten largest.

Sequencing used PBMCs. The TCR sequence derives from a woman in her forties in good health. Some clones in this sample may be carry-over from other donors' samples.

CDR3 protein: CASRAFLSNQPQHF. The DNA sequence is as follows: TGTGCCAGCAGGGCATTTCTTAGCAATCAGCCCCAGCATTTT. This receptor chain uses TRBV6-1 and TRBJ1-5, with no confident D gene call. V is pared back by 6 bases and J by 0 bases, with 9 bases lying between the germline termini. Spanning cysteine to phenylalanine, the CDR3 consists of 14 amino acids. The read is trimmed to its CDR3 DNA, 42 bases read in frame from base 1. According to the germline V gene, CDR1 reads MNHNS and CDR2 reads SASEGT.